The clone carrying this T cell receptor (beta chain) appeared many times. The antigen is unknown. Method: immunoSEQ multiplex PCR; TCRdb's copy keeps in-frame clones and lacks some. The profile covers roughly 42,000 clones, none occurring a single time. This sample was included in a study of T cell clonality in common variable immunodeficiency. The study, taken as a whole, reports: Reportedly, TCR beta sequences from common variable immunodeficiency showed fewer deletions and N-nucleotide insertions.

The origin of this receptor is a human donor with common variable immunodeficiency. The sequenced material came from peripheral blood mononuclear cells.

This CDR3 reads CASSYSRWQVVYEQYF. CDR3 DNA (partial): TGTGCCAGCAGTTACTCAAGGTGGCAGGTAGTTTACGAG. This sequence joins TRBV6-2 or TRBV6-3 and TRBJ2-7, with D unclear. The read ends 3 residues early relative to the CDR3; the germline J gene fills the gap. Per the germline V gene, CDR1 is MNHEY and CDR2 is SVGEGT. This CDR3 spans 16 amino acids. V was cut by 0 bases and J by 4 bases, with 16 bases left in between.